These 17 T cell receptor beta chains were sequenced from one sample in a study of blood T cell repertoires in COVID-19. Method: immunoSEQ multiplex PCR; TCRdb's copy keeps in-frame clones and lacks some. The sample comprises over 110,000 clones, around 87% of which are singletons, and 11% rests with the top ten. Sequences were obtained from PBMCs or T cells enriched from blood (not recorded which). These receptors came from a man between 60 and 75 years old who had recovered from COVID-19.

The rearrangement uses TRBV5-6 and TRBJ1-3; 9 positions match TRBD1. The CDR3 has 15 residues. Germline CDR1 reads SGHDT; CDR2 reads YYEEEE. V shed 5 bases, J shed 2 bases, and the junction held 5 bases outside the gene matches. The CDR3 region has the DNA TGTGCCAGCAGACGAGACAGGGGGACTGGAAACACCATATATTTT. As protein: CASRRDRGTGNTIYF.

This chain joins TRBV19 and TRBJ1-2; D not certain. V was shortened by 5 bases and J by 4 bases, with 14 bases between the two germline ends. CDR3 length: 14 residues. Per the germline V gene, CDR1 is LNHDA and CDR2 is SQIVND (reference sequence). CDR3 coding DNA: TGTGCCAGTAGTGCGGGTGCCCTCCCCTATGGCTACACCTTC. As protein: CASSAGALPYGYTF.

V gene TRBV2 combines with J gene TRBJ1-4; weak D call: TRBD1 (5 bases). The CDR3 has 15 amino acids. The V gene lost 6 bases and the J gene lost 2 bases, with 13 bases spanning the gap. The germline gives CDR1 SNHLY, CDR2 FYNNEI. CDR3 nucleotides: TGTGCCAGCAGGCTTAGACAGAGGACTAATGAAAAACTGTTTTTT. This sequence encodes CASRLRQRTNEKLFF. The variable domain in full, completed from reference TRBV2 and TRBJ1-4, reads EPEVTQTPSHQVTQMGQEVILRCVPISNHLYFYWYRQILGQKVEFLVSFYNNEISEKSEIFDDQFSVERPDGSNFTLKIRSTKLEDSAMYFCASRLRQRTNEKLFFGSGTQLSVL.

This clone was counted only a few times. The chain is built from TRBV27 and TRBJ1-2, with D hard to call. The CDR3 is made up of 14 amino acids. V lost 6 bases and J 10 bases, leaving 21 bases between the germline ends. Germline lookup yields CDR1 MNHEY and CDR2 SMNVEV (reference sequence). CDR3 in DNA: TGTGCCAGCAGCTCGGTTGAAGCATGGTCCCCCTACACCTTC. Protein sequence: CASSSVEAWSPYTF.

The V gene is TRBV6-5, the J gene TRBJ2-5, with a tentative D call TRBD1 (5 bases). The CDR3 contains 14 residues. Germline V lookup: CDR1 MNHEY, CDR2 SVGAGI. V was pared by 6 bases and J by 5 bases, with 16 bases between. The CDR3 loop is CASSPGRWGETQYF. CDR3 in DNA: TGTGCCAGCAGCCCCGGCAGATGGGGCGAGACCCAGTACTTC.

This chain joins TRBV28 and TRBJ2-1, with 12 positions matching TRBD2. V trimming: 10 bases; J trimming: 9 bases; junction bases outside the gene matches: 7. Germline V lookup: CDR1 MDHEN, CDR2 SYDVKM. The CDR3 is made up of 13 amino acids. Here the CDR3 reads CAILAGGGGEQFF. The CDR3 bases are TGTGCCATCCTAGCGGGAGGGGGGGGTGAGCAGTTCTTC.

The chain links TRBV5-1 to TRBJ1-4, with 8 bases that match TRBD1. CDR3 length: 15 amino acids. Germline CDR1 SGHRS, CDR2 YFSETQ. The V and J ends lost 4 bases and 2 bases, in that order; junction bases with no gene match: 4. The CDR3 loop reads CASSPNRGTNEKLFF. The DNA for the CDR3 is TGCGCCAGCAGCCCGAACAGGGGGACTAATGAAAAACTGTTTTTT.

The genes are TRBV6-5 and TRBJ2-1, with a tentative D call TRBD1 (5 bases). In germline, CDR1 is MNHEY, CDR2 SVGAGI. Trimming pared 0 bases from V and 8 bases from J, leaving 11 bases between. CDR3 length: 14 residues. The CDR3 DNA reads as TGTGCCAGCAGTTACTCGGTAGAAGGGGATGAGCAGTTCTTC. It encodes CASSYSVEGDEQFF.

V and J are TRBV2 and TRBJ1-5; 12 nucleotides line up with TRBD1. Looked up from germline, CDR1 is SNHLY and CDR2 is FYNNEI. The CDR3 has 16 amino acids. V was clipped by 8 bases and J by 1 base; unmatched bases: 6. The DNA for the CDR3 is TGTGCCAGCCGGGACAGGGGGCAGGTGAGCAATCAGCCCCAGCATTTT. Its translation is CASRDRGQVSNQPQHF. Based on the CDR3 plus reference TRBV2 and TRBJ1-5, the full variable domain is EPEVTQTPSHQVTQMGQEVILRCVPISNHLYFYWYRQILGQKVEFLVSFYNNEISEKSEIFDDQFSVERPDGSNFTLKIRSTKLEDSAMYFCASRDRGQVSNQPQHFGDGTRLSIL.

The V gene is TRBV5-4, the J gene TRBJ1-1; 7 bases are a match to TRBD1. This CDR3 has 15 amino acids. V dropped 4 bases and J dropped 0; count of bases not matched to a gene: 6. Per the germline V gene, CDR1 is SGHNT and CDR2 is YYREEE (reference sequence). CDR3: CASSPGTDMNTEAFF. The CDR3 bases are TGTGCCAGCAGCCCGGGGACAGATATGAACACTGAAGCTTTCTTT.

The J gene is TRBJ1-2, the V gene TRBV9; maybe TRBD1 (6 bases). This CDR3 is 16 amino acids long. Trimming cost V 1 base and J 2 bases, with 15 bases left between them. The germline V gene has CDR1 SGDLS and CDR2 YYNGEE. Here the CDR3 reads CASSVTPDSLNYGYTF. DNA for the CDR3: TGTGCCAGCAGCGTAACACCGGACAGTCTAAACTATGGCTACACCTTC.

The rearrangement uses TRBV7-8 and TRBJ1-6; no reliable D call. Germline CDR1 SGHVS, CDR2 FQNEAQ. Trimming removed 6 bases at V and 7 bases at J, with 10 bases between. This CDR3 has 13 residues. Here the CDR3 DNA reads TGTGCCAGCAGTATCCGAGGAAATTCACCCCTCCACTTT. Amino acids: CASSIRGNSPLHF.

The chain uses TRBV13 and TRBJ2-1; 11 bases fit TRBD2. Germline trimming cut 5 bases from V and 5 bases from J; bases unmatched to any gene: 14. Germline CDR1 and CDR2: PRHDT and FYEKMQ (reference sequence). The CDR3 contains 18 residues. The CDR3 reads CASSPALAGGVINNEQFF. The CDR3 DNA reads TGTGCCAGCAGCCCCGCTCTAGCGGGAGGCGTGATAAACAATGAGCAGTTCTTC. The full variable domain, its missing parts supplied by reference TRBV13 and TRBJ2-1, is AAGVIQSPRHLIKEKRETATLKCYPIPRHDTVYWYQQGPGQDPQFLISFYEKMQSDKGSIPDRFSAQQFSDYHSELNMSSLELGDSALYFCASSPALAGGVINNEQFFGPGTRLTVL.

The gene calls are TRBV10-2 and TRBJ2-2; 9 positions match TRBD1. Germline V lookup: CDR1 WSHSY, CDR2 SAAADI. The CDR3 is made up of 14 amino acids. V gave up 6 bases and J gave up 6 bases; unmatched junction bases: 5. In nucleotides, the CDR3 is TGCGCCAGCAGATACACAGGGGGCCCCGGGGAGCTGTTTTTT. Protein sequence: CASRYTGGPGELFF.

The table lists this clone with a count of one. This chain connects TRBV19 to TRBJ2-4; 7 bases match TRBD1. This CDR3 comprises 15 residues. Germline-derived CDR1 and CDR2 are LNHDA and SQIVND (reference sequence). J gave up 0 bases and V 5 bases, and 4 bases lay outside the gene matches. The CDR3 DNA reads as TGTGCCAGTAGTGTAACAGGGGCAGCCAAAAACATTCAGTACTTC. This translates into CASSVTGAAKNIQYF.

The CDR3 DNA follows: TGTGCCAGCAGCTTACAGGGGGCGTCGCACGGCTACACCTTC. This sequence encodes CASSLQGASHGYTF. The chain recombines TRBV7-3 with TRBJ1-2; the match to TRBD1 covers 8 bases. The CDR3 has 14 amino acids. Germline CDR1 SGHTA, CDR2 FQGTGA. Trimming cost V 2 bases and J 8 bases; bases outside gene matches: 7.

The J gene is TRBJ1-2, the V gene TRBV2; 9 positions match TRBD1. The germline V gene has CDR1 SNHLY and CDR2 FYNNEI. Unmatched junction bases numbered 4, after V lost 5 bases and J lost 3 bases. This CDR3 spans 14 amino acids. CDR3 protein: CASSTGTGYYGYTF. For the CDR3, the DNA is TGTGCCAGCAGTACCGGGACAGGGTACTATGGCTACACCTTC.